This TCR beta chain is drawn from a study of blood T cells in healthy people across ages. V gave up 1 base and J gave up 1 base, with 7 bases separating them. The CDR3 consists of 14 residues. The germline CDR1 and CDR2 sequences are MNHEY and SVGEGT. Primed by a sample-barcoded 5' primer and a J-beta primer mix, a second PCR proceeded for about 6 to 12 cycles. TCRdb re-called the 5' RACE reads with MiXCR, one entry per CDR3 protein. This sample yields 1.4 million or so distinct CDR3 sequences, of which 35% to 45% are seen a single time; 4% belongs to the top ten. The chain is built from TRBV6-2 or TRBV6-3 and TRBJ2-5; D is possibly TRBD1 (5 bases). Sequencing was done on a sample of blood. This TCR was sampled from a woman between 18 and 30 years old in good health. The CDR3: CASSYLGLQETQYF. As DNA, the CDR3 is TGTGCCAGCAGTTACTTGGGGCTCCAAGAGACCCAGTACTTC.